Below are 21 T cell receptor beta chains sequenced from a single sample in a study of early T cells in non-severe SARS-CoV-2 infection. TCRdb re-derived calls from the 5' RACE reads in MiXCR, one entry per CDR3 protein. The profile shows 69,000 or so distinct CDR3 sequences, 8.5% to 10% of them singletons. The sequencing input was whole blood. These receptors all stem from an adult who was a healthcare worker with PCR-confirmed SARS-CoV-2 infection or an uninfected control (not recorded which).

This clonotype was counted a few times. The DNA of the CDR3 is TGTGCCAGCAGCCACGGGGGGCAGGGGATTTACGAGCAGTACTTC. It yields the protein CASSHGGQGIYEQYF. The rearrangement links TRBV6-2 or TRBV6-3 to TRBJ2-7, with D possibly being TRBD2 (7 bases). Germline CDR1 and CDR2: MNHEY and SVGEGT. This CDR3 region has 15 residues. Trimming took 6 bases from V and 4 from J, leaving 19 bases between them.

This clonotype was counted ten times or more. The rearrangement links TRBV12-3 or TRBV12-4 to TRBJ2-1; D unresolved. The CDR3 is 13 amino acids. Between the trimmed V and J ends, which lost 7 bases and 6 bases, there was a span of 13 bases. CDR3 sequence: CASTLRQPNEQFF. Here the CDR3 DNA reads TGTGCCAGCACCCTTCGGCAGCCCAATGAGCAGTTCTTC.

The rearrangement joins TRBV29-1 to TRBJ2-7, with D uncertain. This CDR3 has 13 residues. Germline assignment: CDR1 SQVTM and CDR2 ANQGSEA. Trimming stripped 4 bases from V and 1 base from J, with 11 bases between. The CDR3 here is CSVVSIGSYEQYF. As DNA, the CDR3 is TGCAGCGTTGTTTCCATTGGATCCTACGAGCAGTACTTC.

This clonotype came up a few times. The chain is built from TRBV7-9 and TRBJ1-2, with a weak D call TRBD1 (5 bases). The length of the CDR3 is 12 residues. The ends were cut back, 6 bases at V and 8 bases at J, with 13 bases in the middle. The V gene's germline CDR1 is SEHNR and CDR2 FQNEAQ (reference sequence). The CDR3, as DNA: TGTGCCAGCAGGCCAACAGGATGGGGCTACACCTTC. It codes for CASRPTGWGYTF.

This clonotype was observed a handful of times. This CDR3 reads CASSIRTGGNEQFF. Here the CDR3 DNA reads TGTGCCAGCAGTATACGGACAGGGGGCAATGAGCAGTTCTTC. This chain links TRBV6-5 with TRBJ2-1; TRBD1 agrees at 10 bases. The junction had 4 bases not matched to a gene; V was cut back by 5 bases and J by 6 bases. Germline V gives CDR1 MNHEY, CDR2 SVGAGI. This CDR3 is built from 14 residues.

This clonotype was picked up a small number of times. The V call is TRBV5-6, the J call TRBJ2-1; TRBD2 aligns across 9 bases. Germline assignment: CDR1 SGHDT and CDR2 YYEEEE. The CDR3 spans 15 residues. V was clipped by 3 bases and J by 6 bases; unmatched bases: 7. CDR3 loop: CASSSLAGSFNEQFF. The CDR3 DNA is TGTGCCAGCAGCTCACTAGCGGGTTCGTTCAATGAGCAGTTCTTC.

CDR3: CASSERQGPNYEQYF. CDR3 in DNA: TGTGCCAGCAGCGAAAGACAGGGTCCTAACTACGAGCAGTACTTC. The chain combines TRBV9 with TRBJ2-7, with 7 bases that match TRBD1. Germline V gene data show CDR1 as SGDLS and CDR2 as YYNGEE. The CDR3 runs to 15 residues. V was clipped by 3 bases and J by 3 bases; unmatched bases: 9.

This clonotype showed up many times. The chain combines TRBV20-1 with TRBJ2-3; possible D gene TRBD2, 6 bases. The CDR3 spans 15 residues. Germline V lookup: CDR1 DFQATT, CDR2 SNEGSKA (reference sequence). V was shortened by 3 bases and J by 2 bases, with 15 bases between the two germline ends. The CDR3 loop is CSARGVSGSTDTQYF. In nucleotides, the CDR3 is TGCAGTGCTAGGGGTGTTAGCGGTTCCACAGATACGCAGTATTTT.

This clonotype was found many times. The J gene is TRBJ2-1, the V gene TRBV5-5; D might be TRBD1 or TRBD2, each matching 6 bases. The CDR3 has 11 residues. In germline, CDR1 is SGHKS, CDR2 YYEKEE (reference sequence). Trimming shortened V by 5 bases and J by 12 bases, and 12 bases separated the two germline ends. In DNA, the CDR3 is TGTGCCAGCAGTTCAGGGGAGGTGCAGTTCTTC. Translated: CASSSGEVQFF.

In this sample, this clonotype turned up many times. The chain combines TRBV7-2 with TRBJ2-2; D is tentatively TRBD1 or TRBD2 (6 bases each). V lost 1 base and J lost 8, with 11 bases in between. The CDR3 covers 14 residues. Germline V gene lookup returns CDR1 SGHTA and CDR2 FQGNSA. The CDR3 protein is CASSLVRGHGELFF. CDR3 sequence (DNA): TGTGCCAGCAGCTTAGTACGGGGGCATGGGGAGCTGTTTTTT.

This clonotype was seen only a few times. J is TRBJ2-2 and V is TRBV29-1; either TRBD1 or TRBD2 may fit D (6 bases each). Germline-derived CDR1 and CDR2 are SQVTM and ANQGSEA. The length of the CDR3 is 13 residues. Trimming took off 7 bases at V and 4 bases at J, with 13 bases between the two ends. CDR3 protein: CSAGTGATGELFF. The CDR3 DNA sequence: TGCAGCGCCGGGACGGGGGCCACCGGGGAGCTGTTTTTT.

By share, this clonotype counts as medium-sized. This chain connects TRBV7-9 to TRBJ2-3, with TRBD2 matching 16 bases. Germline V lookup: CDR1 SEHNR, CDR2 FQNEAQ (reference sequence). The V segment lost 5 bases and the J segment 3 bases; nucleotides outside the gene matches: 8. The CDR3 is 18 amino acids. CDR3 region: CASSGSGLAGGPTDTQYF. DNA of the CDR3: TGTGCCAGCAGCGGATCGGGACTAGCGGGAGGGCCGACAGATACGCAGTATTTT.

Ten or more counts support this clonotype. The chain is built from TRBV13 and TRBJ1-3, with D possibly matching TRBD1 (6 bases). Trimming shortened V by 1 base and J by 1 base, and 11 bases separated the two germline ends. The CDR3 contains 16 residues. Germline values: CDR1 PRHDT, CDR2 FYEKMQ (reference sequence). CDR3 DNA: TGTGCCAGCAGCTTAGATCGGGGGCCTTCTGGAAACACCATATATTTT. Protein sequence: CASSLDRGPSGNTIYF.

This clonotype has a single count. One base away lies a much larger clone, so this may be a sequencing read error. The V gene is TRBV21-1, the J gene TRBJ2-2; the table's TRBD2 call for D was not verified on the DNA. TRBV21-1 is reported as a pseudogene. The CDR3 spans 20 residues. CDR3 loop: CASSNPGRSSGSAVAGQLFF. DNA for the CDR3: TGTGCCAGCAGCAATCCCGGGCGGAGTAGCGGGAGCGCGGTAGCCGGGCAGCTGTTTTTT.

The chain employs TRBV11-1 and TRBJ1-5; 7 positions match TRBD1. The CDR3 consists of 15 residues. Germline loops: CDR1 SGHAT, CDR2 FQDESV (reference sequence). Trimming took 4 bases from V and 1 from J; bases not matched to a gene: 4. CDR3 residues: CASSSTGTSNQPQHF. DNA for the CDR3: TGTGCCAGCAGCTCGACAGGGACGAGCAATCAGCCCCAGCATTTT.

Ten or more counts support this clonotype. J is TRBJ2-7 and V is TRBV6-1; D gene uncertain. The CDR3 covers 13 residues. CDR1 and CDR2 (germline): MNHNS, SASEGT. The V and J ends lost 3 bases and 3 bases respectively, with 9 bases between them. CDR3 bases: TGTGCCAGCAGTGACCTGGATTTCTACGAGCAGTACTTC. This gives the protein CASSDLDFYEQYF.

This sequence joins TRBV27 and TRBJ2-4, with D perhaps matching TRBD1 (6 bases). The CDR3 runs to 13 residues. Trimming left V 6 bases short and J 7 bases short, with 13 bases between. CDR1 is MNHEY, CDR2 SMNVEV, per germline (reference sequence). CDR3 DNA: TGTGCCAGCAGAAAAGGCACAGGGAACATTCAGTACTTC. Protein sequence: CASRKGTGNIQYF.

The CDR3 sequence: CAWNLAGGYEQYF. CDR3 DNA: TGTGCCTGGAACCTAGCGGGAGGCTACGAGCAGTACTTC. The chain joins TRBV30 to TRBJ2-7, with 11 bases fitting TRBD2. Germline V gives CDR1 GTSNPN, CDR2 SVGIG (reference sequence). V lost 4 bases, J lost 3 bases, and 2 bases stayed unmatched. The CDR3 totals 13 residues.

The chain recombines TRBV5-4 with TRBJ2-1; D is perhaps TRBD2 (6 bases). With 4 bases removed from V and 5 bases from J, the gap between germline ends came to 16 bases. This CDR3 spans 15 amino acids. Per germline, CDR1 SGHNT and CDR2 YYREEE (reference sequence). The CDR3 coding sequence is TGTGCCAGCAGCGCGCGGAGTACGGGGGACAATGAGCAGTTCTTC. It is translated as CASSARSTGDNEQFF.

There are a few counts of this clonotype. V gene TRBV20-1 combines with J gene TRBJ2-3; D is unresolved. From germline, CDR1 is DFQATT and CDR2 SNEGSKA (reference sequence). The CDR3 totals 13 residues. V gave up 8 bases and J gave up 0 bases, with 12 bases separating them. The CDR3 loop reads CSRVGVSTDTQYF. CDR3 bases: TGCAGTCGAGTTGGGGTTAGCACAGATACGCAGTATTTT.

This clonotype has at least ten counts. The J gene is TRBJ2-3, the V gene TRBV4-1; 7 bases are shared with TRBD2. The length of the CDR3 is 14 residues. CDR1 and CDR2 from the germline V gene are MGHRA and YSYEKL. The ends lost 8 bases at V and 0 bases at J; junction bases unmatched: 5. This CDR3 is CASGEGSSTDTQYF. CDR3 nucleotide sequence: TGCGCCAGCGGGGAGGGATCTAGCACAGATACGCAGTATTTT.